Following are 13 T cell receptor beta chains from one sample sequenced in a study of siplizumab effects on memory and regulatory T cells. Profiled with immunoSEQ multiplex PCR; TCRdb holds only in-frame clones, not every one. Of 110,000 or so clones listed, just under 95% are singletons. Sequenced input: non-Treg CD4+ T cells sorted from blood. The source of these receptors is a human donor in good health.

In its sample, this clone was seen a few times. The genes are TRBV7-9 and TRBJ1-6, with 8 bases lining up with TRBD1. This CDR3 comprises 14 residues. Per germline, CDR1 SEHNR and CDR2 FQNEAQ (reference sequence). With 5 bases clipped from V and 9 bases from J, the junction kept 6 bases outside the gene matches. CDR3 amino acids: CASSRDRIGSPLHF. CDR3 nucleotides: TGTGCCAGCAGCCGGGACAGGATAGGTTCACCCCTCCACTTT. The variable domain in full, with the rest retrieved from reference TRBV7-9 and TRBJ1-6, is DTGVSQNPRHKITKRGQNVTFRCDPISEHNRLYWYRQTLGQGPEFLTYFQNEAQLEKSRLLSDRFSAERPKGSFSTLEIQRTEQGDSAMYLCASSRDRIGSPLHFGNGTRLTVT.

The rearrangement joins TRBV2 to TRBJ1-6; D is uncertain. In germline, CDR1 is SNHLY, CDR2 FYNNEI. V lost 3 bases to trimming and J lost 7 bases, with 19 bases between them. CDR3 length: 17 residues. CDR3 nucleotide sequence: TGTGCCAGCAGTGAGTGGGGATCCGGGTCGGGGAATTCACCCCTCCACTTT. As protein: CASSEWGSGSGNSPLHF.

The gene calls are TRBV25-1 and TRBJ1-1, with 7 bases aligning to TRBD1. CDR1 and CDR2 (germline): MGHDK, SYGVNS. After removal of 5 bases from V and 4 bases from J, the junction contained 10 bases not matched to a gene. The CDR3 contains 15 residues. The CDR3 loop is CASSPGEGAVTEAFF. CDR3 DNA sequence: TGTGCCAGCAGTCCCGGGGAGGGGGCTGTCACTGAAGCTTTCTTT.

This chain links TRBV5-4 with TRBJ2-4; unclear D gene. The CDR3 has 15 amino acids. Deletions cut 4 bases from V and 3 bases from J, with 14 bases between. Germline-derived CDR1 and CDR2 are SGHNT and YYREEE (reference sequence). The DNA of the CDR3 is TGTGCCAGCAGCCCCCTGGACGGTAGCAAAAACATTCAGTACTTC. This gives the protein CASSPLDGSKNIQYF.

V gene TRBV4-2 combines with J gene TRBJ2-1; 7 positions agree with TRBD2. CDR1 and CDR2 from the germline V gene are LGHNA and YNFKEQ. After removal of 3 bases from V and 1 base from J, the junction contained 6 bases not matched to a gene. This CDR3 is built from 16 residues. The chain's CDR3 is CASSHAAGMSYNEQFF. The CDR3 coding sequence is TGTGCCAGCAGCCACGCAGCGGGAATGTCCTACAATGAGCAGTTCTTC.

The CDR3 bases are TGTGCCAGCAGTTTTATAGCCGGGACAGGGCTGGGCTATGGCTACACCTTC. Translated, it gives CASSFIAGTGLGYGYTF. V gene TRBV5-4 combines with J gene TRBJ1-2, with 9 bases aligning to TRBD1. Per the germline V gene, CDR1 is SGHNT and CDR2 is YYREEE (reference sequence). This CDR3 spans 17 amino acids. Unmatched junction bases numbered 15, after V lost 5 bases and J lost 4 bases.

The CDR3 sequence is CASSSDRGLAYGYTF. CDR3 coding DNA: TGTGCCAGCAGCTCAGACAGGGGCCTAGCCTATGGCTACACCTTC. The gene calls are TRBV11-2 and TRBJ1-2; the match to TRBD1 covers 8 bases. Germline V gene sequence: CDR1 SGHAT, CDR2 FQNNGV. The trim removed 4 bases at V and 4 bases at J, leaving 8 bases unmatched. CDR3 size: 15 residues. Supplemented by reference TRBV11-2 and TRBJ1-2, the full variable domain reads EAGVAQSPRYKIIEKRQSVAFWCNPISGHATLYWYQQILGQGPKLLIQFQNNGVVDDSQLPKDRFSAERLKGVDSTLKIQPAKLEDSAVYLCASSSDRGLAYGYTFGSGTRLTVV.

The genes are TRBV5-6 and TRBJ2-7; perhaps D is TRBD1 or TRBD2 (5 bases each). CDR1 and CDR2 from the germline V gene are SGHDT and YYEEEE. V lost 4 bases, J lost 10 bases, and 15 bases lay in between. This CDR3 is 12 amino acids long. The CDR3 DNA is TGTGCCAGCAGCCGAGGGTCGGGACCCCAGTACTTC. It specifies CASSRGSGPQYF.

The rearrangement links TRBV11-2 to TRBJ1-5; D remains unclear. Trimming cost V 4 bases and J 3 bases, with 7 bases left between them. CDR3 length: 13 amino acids. Germline CDR1 reads SGHAT; CDR2 reads FQNNGV. CDR3 protein: CASSSTNNQPQHF. CDR3 bases: TGTGCCAGCAGCTCCACCAACAATCAGCCCCAGCATTTT.

This chain connects TRBV5-6 to TRBJ1-2, with D maybe TRBD1 (5 bases). Trimming pared 7 bases from V and 1 base from J, leaving 17 bases between. Germline V gene data show CDR1 as SGHDT and CDR2 as YYEEEE. This CDR3 is built from 15 residues. CDR3: CASGPYRDSNYGYTF. The CDR3 region has the DNA TGTGCCAGCGGGCCATACCGTGACAGTAACTATGGCTACACCTTC.

The J gene is TRBJ2-2, the V gene TRBV7-2; 8 bases line up with TRBD2. Looked up from germline, CDR1 is SGHTA and CDR2 is FQGNSA. This CDR3 region has 19 residues. With V trimmed by 5 bases and J by 0 bases, 14 bases remained unmatched. This CDR3 is CASSPQVVAGNANTGELFF. In DNA form, the CDR3 reads TGTGCCAGCAGCCCCCAGGTAGTAGCGGGAAACGCGAACACCGGGGAGCTGTTTTTT.

The CDR3 bases are TGTGCCAGCACCTCGGGACTACAAGAGACCCAGTACTTC. Amino acids: CASTSGLQETQYF. The chain combines TRBV2 with TRBJ2-5; the match to TRBD2 covers 7 bases. Germline V CDR1 and CDR2: SNHLY, FYNNEI. The CDR3 runs to 13 residues. V lost 7 bases, J lost 2 bases, and 4 bases stayed unmatched.

V is TRBV9 and J is TRBJ1-1; D perhaps matches TRBD1 (5 bases). In germline, CDR1 is SGDLS, CDR2 YYNGEE. CDR3 length: 16 residues. V was cut by 0 bases and J by 1 base, with 13 bases left in between. CDR3 residues: CASSVAPGTGNTEAFF. As DNA, the CDR3 is TGTGCCAGCAGCGTAGCCCCTGGGACGGGGAACACTGAAGCTTTCTTT.